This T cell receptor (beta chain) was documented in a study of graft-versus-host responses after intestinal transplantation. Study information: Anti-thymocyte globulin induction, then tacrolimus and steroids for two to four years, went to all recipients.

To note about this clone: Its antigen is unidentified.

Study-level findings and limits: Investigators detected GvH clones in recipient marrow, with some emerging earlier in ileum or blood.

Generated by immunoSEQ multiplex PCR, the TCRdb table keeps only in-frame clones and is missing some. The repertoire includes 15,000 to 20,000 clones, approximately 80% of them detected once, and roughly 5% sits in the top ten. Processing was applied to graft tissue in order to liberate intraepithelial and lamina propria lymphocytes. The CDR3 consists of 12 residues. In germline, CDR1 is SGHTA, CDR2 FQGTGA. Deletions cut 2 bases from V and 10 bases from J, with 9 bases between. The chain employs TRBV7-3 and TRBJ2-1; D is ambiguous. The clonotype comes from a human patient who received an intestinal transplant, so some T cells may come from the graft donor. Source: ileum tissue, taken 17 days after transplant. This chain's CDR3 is CASSLGWGEQFF. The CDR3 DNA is TGTGCCAGCAGCTTAGGGTGGGGAGAGCAGTTCTTC.